The clone carrying this T cell receptor (beta chain) has a single count. These data originate in a study of blood T cell repertoires in COVID-19. Whole-study context: Researchers got acute and convalescent COVID-19 samples from the United States, Italy and Spain.

Original analysis: Estimated nucleated cell counts came from reference gene primer amplification. This table comes from immunoSEQ multiplex PCR, and its TCRdb copy is limited to in-frame clones, with some not included. Clone size and the V and J calls come from that table; the DNA yielded D and trimming. The top ten clones hold 3.5% of a sample with about 220,000 clones, 85% to 90% of them seen once. The CDR3 length is 15 residues. The germline gives CDR1 SGHDN, CDR2 FVKESK. V trimming: 0 bases; J trimming: 3 bases; junction bases outside the gene matches: 5. Participant age was roughly 18 to 89 years, and participants resided in around 24 US areas. Cohorts were based on clinical histories the participants reported.

This receptor was obtained from a woman aged 18-30 years in a cohort exposed to, infected with or recovered from COVID-19 (not recorded which). The chain uses TRBV14 and TRBJ2-7, with 7 bases that match TRBD2. What was sequenced was PBMCs or T cells enriched from blood (not recorded which). The CDR3 sequence: CASSQDLRGNYEQYF. The CDR3 DNA is TGTGCCAGCAGCCAAGATTTGCGGGGGAACTACGAGCAGTACTTC.